Below, 14 T cell receptor beta chains from the same sample are listed, as sequenced in a study of blood T cell repertoires in COVID-19 (dated by TCRdb to about 2020). The receptor library was made with the immunoSEQ multiplex PCR assay. In TCRdb, the immuneACCESS table is reduced to in-frame sequences with V and J assigned. These tables do not hold every clone; where another copy was compared, an unresolved V gene accounts for under half, and the others remain unexplained. The sample table lists 200,000 or so clones, approximately 89% of them with a count of one. Approximately 3.7% of the sample lies in the top ten. The specimen sequenced was PBMCs or T cells enriched from blood (not recorded which). The source of these receptors is a woman aged 30 to 39 who had been exposed to COVID-19.

This clone appeared once. The chain combines TRBV5-6 with TRBJ2-1; D gene unclear. CDR3 length: 15 amino acids. Looked up from germline, CDR1 is SGHDT and CDR2 is YYEEEE. Trimming stripped 4 bases from V and 0 bases from J, with 11 bases between. CDR3 in amino acids: CASSLYRSSYNEQFF. The CDR3 nucleotides are TGTGCCAGCAGCCTCTATAGGAGCTCCTACAATGAGCAGTTCTTC.

The CDR3 DNA is TGTGCCAGTAGTATAGGGTCAGGGAGGTACGAGCAGTACTTC. It is translated as CASSIGSGRYEQYF. The rearrangement joins TRBV19 to TRBJ2-7, with a tentative D call TRBD2 (6 bases). V gave up 1 base and J gave up 4 bases, with 11 bases separating them. This CDR3 has 14 residues. Germline assignment: CDR1 LNHDA and CDR2 SQIVND (reference sequence).

V gene TRBV2 combines with J gene TRBJ2-7, with no clear D. Germline CDR1 is SNHLY and CDR2 is FYNNEI. The length of the CDR3 is 13 residues. V gave up 4 bases and J gave up 4 bases, with 11 bases separating them. CDR3: CASSVASWYEQYF. CDR3 nucleotides: TGTGCCAGCAGTGTGGCTAGTTGGTACGAGCAGTACTTC.

V usage is TRBV5-4 and J usage is TRBJ2-1; D remains ambiguous. Germline CDR1 reads SGHNT; CDR2 reads YYREEE (reference sequence). This CDR3 spans 11 amino acids. Trimming shortened V by 2 bases and J by 9 bases, and 6 bases separated the two germline ends. In DNA form, the CDR3 reads TGTGCCAGCAGCTTTCCGGGTGAGCAGTTCTTC. It translates to CASSFPGEQFF.

This sequence joins TRBV7-9 and TRBJ2-5; 8 bases are a match to TRBD2. V lost 3 bases and J lost 2; bases outside the gene matches: 5. This CDR3 spans 15 amino acids. CDR1 SEHNR and CDR2 FQNEAQ come from the germline V gene (reference sequence). The CDR3 sequence is CASSFQAGEQETQYF. Written as DNA, the CDR3 is TGTGCCAGCAGCTTCCAAGCGGGGGAACAAGAGACCCAGTACTTC.

The V and J genes are TRBV2 and TRBJ1-1, with 8 bases aligning to TRBD1. The germline V gene encodes CDR1 SNHLY and CDR2 FYNNEI. The CDR3 runs to 13 residues. Trimming at V came to 8 bases and at J to 4 bases, leaving 6 bases not matched to a gene. DNA for the CDR3: TGTGCCAGCGGACAGGGACACATCACTGAAGCTTTCTTT. Amino acid sequence: CASGQGHITEAFF.

This sequence joins TRBV24-1 and TRBJ2-7, with D unclear. The ends were cut back, 0 bases at V and 3 bases at J, with 5 bases in the middle. The CDR3 has 13 amino acids. CDR1 and CDR2 (germline): KGHDR, SFDVKD. CDR3 DNA: TGTGCCACCAGTGATTTGGAGAACTACGAGCAGTACTTC. Amino acid sequence: CATSDLENYEQYF.

This chain joins TRBV30 and TRBJ1-1; D is perhaps TRBD1 (6 bases). CDR3 length equals 13 residues. Trimming removed 0 bases from V and 5 bases from J, with 10 bases in between. CDR1 is GTSNPN, CDR2 SVGIG, per germline (reference sequence). The CDR3 spells CAWSVGARTEAFF. The DNA for the CDR3 is TGTGCCTGGAGTGTGGGGGCGAGGACTGAAGCTTTCTTT.

This chain uses TRBV30 with TRBJ2-1, with 11 bases matching TRBD2. Looked up from germline, CDR1 is GTSNPN and CDR2 is SVGIG (reference sequence). The CDR3 loop spans 12 amino acids. The V and J ends lost 7 bases and 12 bases, in that order; junction bases with no gene match: 8. Here the CDR3 reads CASRLAGSMQFF. The CDR3 nucleotides read TGTGCCTCCAGACTAGCGGGATCAATGCAGTTCTTC.

The V gene is TRBV5-8, the J gene TRBJ1-1; 7 nucleotides agree with TRBD1. The CDR3 spans 14 residues. The V gene's germline CDR1 is SGHTS and CDR2 YDEGEE. V lost 2 bases, J lost 6 bases, and 7 bases stayed unmatched. The CDR3, as DNA: TGTGCCAGCAGCTTCCTTAGGGGGCAGGCTGAAGCTTTCTTT. It is translated as CASSFLRGQAEAFF.

V and J are TRBV18 and TRBJ2-6, with TRBD2 matching 13 bases. V shed 4 bases, J shed 0 bases, and the junction held 0 bases outside the gene matches. The CDR3 covers 17 residues. The germline V gene encodes CDR1 KGHSH and CDR2 LQKENI. Here the CDR3 DNA reads TGTGCCAGCTCACGGACTAGCGGGAGCTCTGGGGCCAACGTCCTGACTTTC. It translates to CASSRTSGSSGANVLTF.

This clone was counted a single time. The chain recombines TRBV23-1 with TRBJ1-6; 9 nucleotides line up with TRBD1. TRBV23-1 is designated an ORF whose function remains uncertain. V lost 0 bases to trimming and J lost 9 bases; unmatched junction nucleotides: 12. The CDR3 loop spans 18 amino acids. This chain's CDR3 is CASSQSRRNGQGSSPLHF. Written as DNA, the CDR3 is TGCGCCAGCAGTCAATCAAGACGGAACGGACAGGGGAGTTCACCCCTCCACTTT.

V is TRBV11-2 and J is TRBJ1-3; 8 bases are shared with TRBD1. After removal of 3 bases from V and 4 bases from J, the junction contained 11 bases not matched to a gene. Germline CDR1 SGHAT, CDR2 FQNNGV. CDR3 length: 17 residues. CDR3 loop: CASSLNMAGGLGNTIYF. The CDR3 bases are TGTGCCAGCAGCTTGAACATGGCAGGGGGCTTAGGAAACACCATATATTTT.

This clone was detected only once. The chain uses TRBV9 and TRBJ2-5; 7 nucleotides align to TRBD2. V lost 4 bases, J lost 2 bases, and 8 bases stayed unmatched. Germline CDR1 and CDR2: SGDLS and YYNGEE. There are 15 residues in the CDR3. The CDR3 region has the DNA TGTGCCAGCAGCCCGGGACTACAGGAGCAAGAGACCCAGTACTTC. As protein: CASSPGLQEQETQYF.